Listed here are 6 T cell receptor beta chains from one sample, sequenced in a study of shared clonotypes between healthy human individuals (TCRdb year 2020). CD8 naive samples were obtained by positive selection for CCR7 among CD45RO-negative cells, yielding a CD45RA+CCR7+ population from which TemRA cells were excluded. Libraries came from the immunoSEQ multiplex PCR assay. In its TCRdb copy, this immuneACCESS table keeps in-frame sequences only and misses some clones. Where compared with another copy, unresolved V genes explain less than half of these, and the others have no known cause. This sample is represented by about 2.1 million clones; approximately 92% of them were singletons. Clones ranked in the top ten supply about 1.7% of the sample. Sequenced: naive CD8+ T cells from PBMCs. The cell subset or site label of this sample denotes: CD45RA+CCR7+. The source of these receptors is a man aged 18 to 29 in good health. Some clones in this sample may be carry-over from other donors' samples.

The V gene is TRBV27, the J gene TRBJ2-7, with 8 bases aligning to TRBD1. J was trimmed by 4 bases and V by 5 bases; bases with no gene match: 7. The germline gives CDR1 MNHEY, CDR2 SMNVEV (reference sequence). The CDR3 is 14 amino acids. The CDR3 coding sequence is TGTGCCAGCAGTCTGACAGGGGCCCATTACGAGCAGTACTTC. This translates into CASSLTGAHYEQYF.

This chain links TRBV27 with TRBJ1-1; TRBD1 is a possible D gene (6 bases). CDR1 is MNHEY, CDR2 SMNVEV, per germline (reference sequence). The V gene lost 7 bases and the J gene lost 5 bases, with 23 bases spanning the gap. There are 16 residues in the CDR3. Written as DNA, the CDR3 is TGTGCCAGCAACAGATTGTGGGGGGGCGCGAGAACTGAAGCTTTCTTT. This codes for CASNRLWGGARTEAFF.

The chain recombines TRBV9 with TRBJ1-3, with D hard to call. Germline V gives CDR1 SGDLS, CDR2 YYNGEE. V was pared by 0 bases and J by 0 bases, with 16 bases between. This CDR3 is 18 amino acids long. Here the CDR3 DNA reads TGTGCCAGCAGCGTAGATGTCAGTCCACGCGTCTCTGGAAACACCATATATTTT. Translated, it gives CASSVDVSPRVSGNTIYF.

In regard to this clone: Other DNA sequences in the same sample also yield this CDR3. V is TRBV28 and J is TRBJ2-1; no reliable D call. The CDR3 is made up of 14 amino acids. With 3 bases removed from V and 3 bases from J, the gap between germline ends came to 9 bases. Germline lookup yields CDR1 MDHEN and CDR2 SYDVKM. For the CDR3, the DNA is TGTGCCAGCAGTTTGAGAGGCGGCTACAATGAGCAGTTCTTC. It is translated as CASSLRGGYNEQFF.

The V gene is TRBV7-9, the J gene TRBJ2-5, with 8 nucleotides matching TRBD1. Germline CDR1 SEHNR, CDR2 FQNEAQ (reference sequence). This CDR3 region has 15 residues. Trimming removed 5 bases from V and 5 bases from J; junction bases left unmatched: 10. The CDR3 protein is CASSARDRKRETQYF. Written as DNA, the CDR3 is TGTGCCAGCAGCGCCCGGGACAGGAAAAGGGAGACCCAGTACTTC.

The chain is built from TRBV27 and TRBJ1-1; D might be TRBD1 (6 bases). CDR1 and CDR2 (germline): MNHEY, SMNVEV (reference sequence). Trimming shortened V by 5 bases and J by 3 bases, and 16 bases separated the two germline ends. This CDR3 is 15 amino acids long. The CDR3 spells CASSPYRDRDTEAFF. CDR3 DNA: TGTGCCAGCAGTCCATACAGGGATCGCGACACTGAAGCTTTCTTT.